There are a few counts of the clone carrying this TCR beta chain. The target antigen is unknown. The junction had 10 bases not matched to a gene; V was cut back by 4 bases and J by 0 bases. The CDR3 spans 16 residues. Looked up from germline, CDR1 is SGHRS and CDR2 is YFSETQ. Unique molecular identifiers (one per individual cDNA molecule) were attached. TCRdb re-called the 5' RACE reads with MiXCR, one entry per CDR3 protein. The sample lists some 40,000 distinct CDR3 sequences; roughly 3.9% were seen once. The data belong to a study of early T cells in non-severe SARS-CoV-2 infection. Study-level background: The input, bulk RNA from unsorted whole blood, was sequenced, and chains were unpaired.

Study-wide points: Sequences matched to VDJdb favored anti-spike CD8 responses, while private and CD4 specificities were missed.

This sequence was found in an adult who was a healthcare worker with PCR-confirmed SARS-CoV-2 infection or an uninfected control (not recorded which). The sequencing input was whole blood. The V gene is TRBV5-1, the J gene TRBJ2-7; 7 bases match TRBD1. CDR3 in amino acids: CASSLYRTGASYEQYF. The CDR3 bases are TGCGCCAGCAGCCTGTACCGGACAGGAGCCTCCTACGAGCAGTACTTC.